Detailed here is one T cell receptor beta chain. In the original processing: Counts of nucleated cells, estimated from reference gene primer amplification, were obtained. Some clones are missing from TCRdb's copy, which holds only in-frame ones; the method was immunoSEQ multiplex PCR. That table supplies the V and J calls and clone size; D and trimming were determined from the DNA. The table has hundreds of thousands of clones, 85% seen once; the top ten hold 3% to 4.5%. The sample is drawn from a study of blood T cell repertoires in COVID-19. At the level of the study: Both acute and convalescent COVID-19 samples were obtained from the United States, Italy and Spain. The cDNA or gDNA used as material had been derived from T cells, B-cell-depleted T cells, or PBMCs.

With 5 bases clipped from V and 0 bases from J, the junction kept 10 bases outside the gene matches. The CDR3 sequence is 18 residues long. The germline CDR1 and CDR2 sequences are LNHDA and SQIVND (reference sequence). The V and J genes are TRBV19 and TRBJ2-5; 12 nucleotides match TRBD2. The clonotype originates from a woman under 30 with acute or convalescent COVID-19. Sequencing was done on a sample of peripheral blood. The CDR3: CASSFFGGLAGNQETQYF. CDR3 coding DNA: TGTGCCAGTAGTTTCTTTGGAGGACTAGCGGGAAACCAAGAGACCCAGTACTTC.